This T cell receptor beta chain was recorded in a study of T-cell memory formation after mild COVID-19. Findings and limits, study-wide: The main location of contracting CD4+ clones was CM and EM, and that of contracting CD8+ clones was EMRA.

The CDR3 is 13 residues long. From germline, CDR1 is MNHEY and CDR2 SVGEGT. Unmatched junction bases numbered 10, after V lost 7 bases and J lost 8 bases. 5'RACE with constant-segment primers built TCRalpha and TCRbeta cDNA libraries with UMIs. TCRdb re-analysed the 5' RACE reads in MiXCR, keeping a single row per CDR3 protein. The table records roughly 370,000 distinct CDR3 sequences, 16% of them present only once. This clonotype has more than one count but fewer than ten. The antigen is unknown. This TCR was recovered from a man in his late teens or twenties who had mild COVID-19 (a few samples of this study predate the infection). Cell type and time point are not known. The gene calls are TRBV6-2 or TRBV6-3 and TRBJ1-2, with 7 positions matching TRBD1. Sequencing input: PBMCs or a T cell subset sorted from them (not recorded which). CDR3 in DNA: TGTGCCAGCACCCGAGACAGGGTGAGAGGCTACACCTTC. As protein: CASTRDRVRGYTF.